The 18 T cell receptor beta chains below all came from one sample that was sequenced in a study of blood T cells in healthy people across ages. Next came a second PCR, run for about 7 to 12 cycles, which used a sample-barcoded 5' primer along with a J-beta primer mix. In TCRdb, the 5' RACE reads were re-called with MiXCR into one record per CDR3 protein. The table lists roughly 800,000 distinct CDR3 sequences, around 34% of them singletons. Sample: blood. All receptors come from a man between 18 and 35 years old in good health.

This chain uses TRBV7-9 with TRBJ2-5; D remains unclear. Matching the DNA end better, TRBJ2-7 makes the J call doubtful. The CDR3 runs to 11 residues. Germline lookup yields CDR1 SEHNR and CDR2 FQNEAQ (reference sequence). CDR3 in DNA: TGTGCCAGCAGCGAGAGCTGCGAGCAGTACTTC. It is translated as CASSESCEQYF.

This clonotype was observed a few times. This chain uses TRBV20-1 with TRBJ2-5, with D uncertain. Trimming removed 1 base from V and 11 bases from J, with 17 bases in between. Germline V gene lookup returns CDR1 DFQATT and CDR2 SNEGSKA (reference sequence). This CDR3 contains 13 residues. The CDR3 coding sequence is TGCAGTGCTAGAGGGGCCTACTACAATGAGCAGTACTTC. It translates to CSARGAYYNEQYF.

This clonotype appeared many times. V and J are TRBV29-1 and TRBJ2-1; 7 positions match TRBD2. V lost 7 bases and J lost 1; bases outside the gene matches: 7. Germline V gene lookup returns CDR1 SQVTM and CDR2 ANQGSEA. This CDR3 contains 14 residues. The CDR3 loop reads CSARLAKSYNEQFF. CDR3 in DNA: TGCAGCGCCCGACTAGCCAAATCCTACAATGAGCAGTTCTTC.

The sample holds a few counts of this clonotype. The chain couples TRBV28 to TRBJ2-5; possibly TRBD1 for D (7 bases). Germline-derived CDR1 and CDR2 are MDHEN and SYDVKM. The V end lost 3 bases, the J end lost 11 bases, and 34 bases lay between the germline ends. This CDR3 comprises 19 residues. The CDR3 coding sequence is TGTGCCAGCAGTTTTTCGCGTTGGAGGTCACAGGGGAGGTACAATGAGCAGTACTTC. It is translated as CASSFSRWRSQGRYNEQYF.

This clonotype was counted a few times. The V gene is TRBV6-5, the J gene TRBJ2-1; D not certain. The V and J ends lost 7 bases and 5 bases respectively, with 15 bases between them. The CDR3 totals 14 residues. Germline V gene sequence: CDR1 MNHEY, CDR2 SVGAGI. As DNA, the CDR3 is TGTGCCAGCACCGCGGATGGGCCTAACAATGAGCAGTTCTTC. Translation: CASTADGPNNEQFF.

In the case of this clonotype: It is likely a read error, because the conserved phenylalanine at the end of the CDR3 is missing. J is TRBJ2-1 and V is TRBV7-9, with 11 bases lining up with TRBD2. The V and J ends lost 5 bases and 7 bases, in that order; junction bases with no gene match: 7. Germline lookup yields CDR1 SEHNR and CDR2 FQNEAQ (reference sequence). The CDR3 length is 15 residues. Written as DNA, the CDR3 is TGTGCCAGCAGCGGACTAGCGGGTGAACTTAATGAGCAGTTCGTC. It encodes CASSGLAGELNEQFV.

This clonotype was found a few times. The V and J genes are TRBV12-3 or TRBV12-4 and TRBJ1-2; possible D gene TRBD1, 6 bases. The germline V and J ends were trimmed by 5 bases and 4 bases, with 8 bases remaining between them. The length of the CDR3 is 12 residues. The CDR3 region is CASSQGLYGYTF. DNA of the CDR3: TGTGCCAGCAGTCAGGGGCTCTATGGCTACACCTTC.

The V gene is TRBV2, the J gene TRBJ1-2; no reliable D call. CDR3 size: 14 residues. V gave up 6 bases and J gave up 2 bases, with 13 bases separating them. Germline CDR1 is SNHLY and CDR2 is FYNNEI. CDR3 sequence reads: CASRGFEGNYGYTF. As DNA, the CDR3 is TGTGCCAGCAGGGGTTTCGAAGGGAACTATGGCTACACCTTC.

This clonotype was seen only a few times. Written as DNA, the CDR3 is TGCGCCAGCAGCCAAGAAGACGGGGCCATATCACCCCTCCACTTT. It translates to CASSQEDGAISPLHF. The chain employs TRBV4-3 and TRBJ1-6, with D maybe TRBD1 (5 bases). This CDR3 has 15 amino acids. Trimming removed 0 bases from V and 10 bases from J, with 13 bases in between. Germline assignment: CDR1 LGHNA and CDR2 YSLEER.

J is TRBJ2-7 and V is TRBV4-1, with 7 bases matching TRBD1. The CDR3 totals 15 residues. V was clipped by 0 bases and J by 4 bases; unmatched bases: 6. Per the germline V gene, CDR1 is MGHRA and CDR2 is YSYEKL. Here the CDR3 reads CASSQERGQRYEQYF. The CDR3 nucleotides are TGCGCCAGCAGCCAAGAAAGGGGACAGAGGTACGAGCAGTACTTC.

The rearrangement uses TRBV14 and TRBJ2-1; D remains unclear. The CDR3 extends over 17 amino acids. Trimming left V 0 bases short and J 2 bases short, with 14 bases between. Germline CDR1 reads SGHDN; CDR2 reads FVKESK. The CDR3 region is CASSQDMRHLTYNEQFF. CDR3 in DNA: TGTGCCAGCAGCCAAGATATGCGACATTTGACCTACAATGAGCAGTTCTTC. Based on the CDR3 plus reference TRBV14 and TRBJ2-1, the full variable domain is EAGVTQFPSHSVIEKGQTVTLRCDPISGHDNLYWYRRVMGKEIKFLLHFVKESKQDESGMPNNRFLAERTGGTYSTLKVQPAELEDSGVYFCASSQDMRHLTYNEQFFGPGTRLTVL.

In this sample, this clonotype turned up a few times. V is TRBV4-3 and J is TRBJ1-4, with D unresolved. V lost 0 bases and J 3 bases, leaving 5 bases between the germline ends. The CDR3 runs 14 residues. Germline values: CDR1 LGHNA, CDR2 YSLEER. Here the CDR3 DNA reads TGCGCCAGCAGCCAAGACACGGCTAATGAAAAACTGTTTTTT. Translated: CASSQDTANEKLFF.

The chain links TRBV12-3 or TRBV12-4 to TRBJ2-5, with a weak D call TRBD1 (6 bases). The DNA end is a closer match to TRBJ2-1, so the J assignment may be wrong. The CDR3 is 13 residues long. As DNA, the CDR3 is TGTGCCAGCAGTCTAACAGGGAGCTACGAGCAGTTCTTC. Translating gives CASSLTGSYEQFF.

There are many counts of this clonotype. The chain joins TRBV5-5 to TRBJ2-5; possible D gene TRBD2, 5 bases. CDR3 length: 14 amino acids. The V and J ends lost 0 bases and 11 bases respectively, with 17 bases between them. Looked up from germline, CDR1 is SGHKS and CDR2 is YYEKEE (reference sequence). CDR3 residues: CASSLELVINEQYF. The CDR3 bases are TGTGCCAGCAGCTTGGAACTAGTCATCAATGAGCAGTACTTC.

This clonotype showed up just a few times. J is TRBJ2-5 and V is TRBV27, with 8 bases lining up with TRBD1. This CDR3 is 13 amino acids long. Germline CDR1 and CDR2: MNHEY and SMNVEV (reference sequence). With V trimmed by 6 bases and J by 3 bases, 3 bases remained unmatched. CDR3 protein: CASRLTGEETQYF. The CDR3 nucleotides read TGTGCCAGCAGGCTGACAGGGGAAGAGACCCAGTACTTC.

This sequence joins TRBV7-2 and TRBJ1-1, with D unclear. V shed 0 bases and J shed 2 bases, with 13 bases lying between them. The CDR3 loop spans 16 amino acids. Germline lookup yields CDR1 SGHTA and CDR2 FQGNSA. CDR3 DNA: TGTGCCAGCAGCTTAGCCGGTAGCGGGGTAAACACTGAAGCTTTCTTT. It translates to CASSLAGSGVNTEAFF.

The CDR3: CASSPKTSGPTDTQYF. The CDR3 DNA reads TGTGCCAGCAGCCCGAAGACTAGCGGTCCCACAGATACGCAGTATTTT. This chain uses TRBV7-3 with TRBJ2-3; 9 bases agree with TRBD2. This CDR3 is built from 16 residues. CDR1 is SGHTA, CDR2 FQGTGA, per germline. The V segment lost 5 bases and the J segment 2 bases; nucleotides outside the gene matches: 8.

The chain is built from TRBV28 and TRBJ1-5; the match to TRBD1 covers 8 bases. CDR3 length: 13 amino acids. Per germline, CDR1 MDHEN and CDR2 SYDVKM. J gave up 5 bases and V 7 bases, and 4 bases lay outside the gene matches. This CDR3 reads CASIQGAHQPQHF. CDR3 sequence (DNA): TGTGCCAGCATCCAGGGGGCTCATCAGCCCCAGCATTTT.